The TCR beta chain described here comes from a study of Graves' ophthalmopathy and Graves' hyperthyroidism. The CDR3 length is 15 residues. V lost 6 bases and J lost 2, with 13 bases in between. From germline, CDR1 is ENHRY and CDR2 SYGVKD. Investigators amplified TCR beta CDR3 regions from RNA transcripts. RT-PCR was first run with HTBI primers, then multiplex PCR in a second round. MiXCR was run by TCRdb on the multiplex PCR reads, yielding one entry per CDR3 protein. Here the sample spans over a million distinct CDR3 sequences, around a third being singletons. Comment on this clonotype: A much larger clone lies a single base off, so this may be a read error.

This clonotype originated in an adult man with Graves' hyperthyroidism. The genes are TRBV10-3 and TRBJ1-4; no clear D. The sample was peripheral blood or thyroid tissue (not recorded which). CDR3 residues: CAISSRAGTNEKLFF. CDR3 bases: TGTGCCATCAGCTCCCGGGCAGGCACTAATGAAAAACTGTTTTTT.